Listed below are T cell receptor beta chains from one sample, sequenced in a study of T-cell reconstitution after alpha-beta-depleted transplantation in children. TCRdb used MiXCR to reprocess the PCR reads, holding one entry per CDR3 protein. The sample yields 300,000 to 400,000 distinct CDR3 sequences, about 17% seen once. Sequences were derived from PBMCs, mostly from graft donor cells, sampled 360 days after TCRalphabeta/CD19-depleted stem cell transplant. Receptors were obtained from a male patient aged 2 to 9 who had a stem cell transplant for acute lymphoblastic leukemia, so the T cells may come from the graft donor. Both conserved end residues are part of each CDR3. Each record gives: D gene, J gene, clone size, V gene, CDR3 length, CDR3 protein, CDR3 DNA. D genes are given only for firm matches. Where a row states a size, it is once, few, many or the class of an expanded clone; other rows omit it.

TRBD1 TRBJ2-1 - TRBV7-2 15 CASSSDRGVYNEQFF TGTGCCAGCAGCTCGGACAGGGGAGTATACAATGAGCAGTTCTTC
- TRBJ2-3 few TRBV12-5 12 CASGLSTDTQYF TGTGCTAGTGGTTTAAGCACAGATACGCAGTATTTT
TRBD2 TRBJ2-1 few TRBV14 21 CASSQVKNFRLAGQLYNEQFF TGTGCCAGCAGCCAAGTCAAAAACTTTAGACTAGCGGGACAATTATACAATGAGCAGTTCTTC
TRBD1 TRBJ2-1 - TRBV12-3/TRBV12-4 12 CASGTGGDEQFF TGTGCCAGCGGGACAGGGGGCGATGAGCAGTTCTTC
- TRBJ2-7 - TRBV21-1 16 CASSWGAGEDSYEQYF TGTGCCAGCAGCTGGGGCGCGGGAGAAGACTCCTACGAGCAGTACTTC
TRBD1 TRBJ1-2 - TRBV6-2/TRBV6-3 16 CASKSPGQGPNYGYTF TGTGCCAGCAAGTCCCCGGGACAGGGACCTAACTATGGCTACACCTTC
TRBD2 TRBJ2-7 many TRBV7-2 17 CASTLGTSGVFSYEQYF TGTGCCAGCACCCTGGGGACTAGCGGAGTTTTTTCCTACGAGCAGTACTTC
TRBD1 TRBJ1-3 - TRBV7-2 16 CASSFSDRVHGNTIYF TGTGCCAGCAGCTTTTCGGACAGGGTGCATGGAAACACCATATATTTT
TRBD1 TRBJ1-6 many TRBV6-5 15 CASSYSRQGGSPLHF TGTGCCAGCAGTTACTCCCGACAGGGAGGCTCACCCCTCCACTTT
- TRBJ2-1 many TRBV29-1 12 CSVVGWGGEQFF TGCAGCGTTGTGGGATGGGGAGGTGAGCAGTTCTTC
- TRBJ2-7 few TRBV5-1 14 CASSFETSSYEQYF TGCGCCAGCAGCTTCGAGACTAGCTCCTACGAGCAGTACTTC
- TRBJ2-3 - TRBV5-4 11 CASSSAVGEYF TGTGCCAGCAGCTCAGCCGTCGGGGAGTATTTT
- TRBJ2-5 many TRBV12-3/TRBV12-4 16 CASSRSVHGLWETQYF TGTGCCAGCAGCCGATCCGTACACGGGCTCTGGGAGACCCAGTACTTC
- TRBJ2-7 - TRBV28 14 CASSHMSLSSEQYF TGTGCCAGCAGTCACATGTCTCTTTCATCCGAGCAGTACTTC
- TRBJ2-1 - TRBV4-3 18 CASSQEWGHHGVYNEQFF TGCGCCAGCAGCCAAGAATGGGGGCACCATGGGGTTTACAATGAGCAGTTCTTC
- TRBJ2-2 few TRBV6-5 15 CASSYSPGNTGELFF TGTGCCAGCAGTTACTCTCCAGGGAACACCGGGGAGCTGTTTTTT
TRBD2 TRBJ2-1 few TRBV29-1 17 CSARGTSPERAYNEQFF TGCAGCGCCCGAGGGACTAGCCCAGAGAGAGCCTACAATGAGCAGTTCTTC
- TRBJ2-1 - TRBV4-3 15 CASSQARGSFNEQFF TGCGCCAGCAGCCAAGCTAGGGGTAGCTTCAATGAGCAGTTCTTC
- TRBJ2-2 few TRBV7-2 12 CASSLVVGELFF TGTGCCAGCAGCTTAGTGGTCGGGGAGCTGTTTTTT
TRBD2 TRBJ2-3 - TRBV2 15 CASSASGRARDTQYF TGTGCCAGCAGTGCTAGCGGGAGGGCCAGAGATACGCAGTATTTT
TRBD1 TRBJ2-2 - TRBV28 17 CASRGQGLYTNTGELFF TGTGCCAGCAGGGGACAGGGGCTCTACACGAACACCGGGGAGCTGTTTTTT
- TRBJ1-2 few TRBV7-9 12 CASSPLWGGYTF TGTGCCAGCAGCCCCCTTTGGGGTGGCTACACCTTC
TRBD1 TRBJ1-5 - TRBV6-1 17 CASSETLTGVGNQPQHF TGTGCCAGCAGTGAGACCTTAACAGGGGTAGGCAATCAGCCCCAGCATTTT
- TRBJ2-2 many TRBV12-3/TRBV12-4 15 CASSPQGTPTGELFF TGTGCCAGCAGTCCCCAGGGGACACCCACCGGGGAGCTGTTTTTT
TRBD1 TRBJ2-7 few TRBV4-1 14 CASSPPGQFVPQYF TGCGCCAGCAGCCCCCCGGGACAGTTCGTCCCGCAGTACTTC
TRBD2 TRBJ2-1 few TRBV12-3/TRBV12-4 16 CASSLSGSPIYNEQFF TGTGCCAGCAGCCTCAGCGGGAGCCCCATTTACAATGAGCAGTTCTTC
TRBD2 TRBJ2-3 many TRBV25-1 16 CASSRSEAGGPRHQYF TGTGCCAGCAGTCGAAGCGAAGCGGGAGGGCCCCGTCACCAGTATTTT
- TRBJ2-7 - TRBV7-2 15 CASSLGGRISYEQYF TGTGCCAGCAGCTTAGGGGGACGGATCTCCTACGAGCAGTACTTC
TRBD2 TRBJ2-7 - TRBV4-3 16 CASSQVWRGFTYEQYF TGCGCCAGCAGCCAAGTCTGGCGGGGGTTTACCTACGAGCAGTACTTC
- TRBJ2-2 many TRBV12-3/TRBV12-4 14 CASSLVEGTGELFF TGTGCCAGCAGTTTAGTCGAGGGCACCGGGGAGCTGTTTTTT
TRBD2 TRBJ2-7 many TRBV12-3/TRBV12-4 17 CASSHTSGSLRNYEQYF TGTGCCAGCAGTCATACTAGCGGGAGCTTAAGAAACTACGAGCAGTACTTC
- TRBJ1-4 - TRBV20-1 11 CSARFSEKLFF TGCAGTGCTAGATTCAGTGAAAAACTGTTTTTT
- TRBJ2-7 - TRBV5-1 12 CASSLGQDKQYF TGCGCCAGCAGCTTGGGACAGGATAAGCAGTACTTC
- TRBJ2-7 - TRBV4-3 15 CASSQLAVSSYEQYF TGCGCCAGCAGCCAGTTAGCGGTCAGCTCCTACGAGCAGTACTTC
TRBD1 TRBJ1-6 few TRBV4-1 15 CASSQPTGVNSPLHF TGCGCCAGCAGCCAACCGACAGGGGTTAATTCACCCCTCCACTTT
- TRBJ2-3 many TRBV7-9 15 CASSLGGRRTDTQYF TGTGCCAGCAGCTTAGGGGGGCGTCGCACAGATACGCAGTATTTT
- TRBJ2-5 - TRBV7-8 12 CASSLPQETQYF TGTGCCAGCAGCTTACCACAAGAGACCCAGTACTTC
- TRBJ1-2 - TRBV12-3/TRBV12-4 12 CASSFNRRGYTF TGTGCCAGCAGTTTTAACAGGCGGGGCTACACCTTC
TRBD2 TRBJ2-1 many TRBV11-2 15 CASSSAGGPINEQFF TGTGCCAGCAGCTCAGCGGGAGGGCCGATAAATGAGCAGTTCTTC
- TRBJ2-2 - TRBV6-1 14 CASSEALGPGELFF TGTGCCAGCAGTGAAGCGCTAGGGCCCGGGGAGCTGTTTTTT
- TRBJ1-5 - TRBV9 13 CASSVAPGQPQHF TGTGCCAGCAGCGTAGCCCCGGGTCAGCCCCAGCATTTT
- TRBJ1-3 few TRBV5-1 15 CASSLEWSSGNTIYF TGCGCCAGCAGCTTGGAATGGAGCTCTGGAAACACCATATATTTT
TRBD1 TRBJ1-2 many TRBV6-5 13 CASSPRGQYGYTF TGTGCCAGCAGCCCTAGGGGGCAGTATGGCTACACCTTC
TRBD2 TRBJ2-7 few TRBV3-1 16 CASSRAPGTSSYEQYF TGTGCCAGCAGCCGGGCCCCCGGGACTAGTAGCTACGAGCAGTACTTC
- TRBJ2-1 - TRBV7-8 15 CASSLARTEYNEQFF TGTGCCAGCAGCTTAGCGAGGACTGAGTACAATGAGCAGTTCTTC
TRBD1 TRBJ1-5 few TRBV20-1 16 CSANDRGRLGHQPQHF TGCAGTGCTAATGACAGGGGGCGACTGGGTCATCAGCCCCAGCATTTT
- TRBJ2-1 few TRBV27 15 CASSLRGRRSNEQFF TGTGCCAGCAGTTTAAGGGGGAGACGTTCCAATGAGCAGTTCTTC
- TRBJ2-3 many TRBV12-3/TRBV12-4 13 CASSFADLGTQYF TGTGCCAGCAGTTTCGCAGATCTCGGTACGCAGTATTTT
- TRBJ2-1 - TRBV19 15 CASSPRRGPWNEQFF TGTGCCAGTAGTCCCCGCAGGGGCCCTTGGAATGAGCAGTTCTTC
TRBD1 TRBJ1-1 - TRBV12-3/TRBV12-4 14 CASSPGTANTVAFF TGTGCCAGCAGCCCCGGGACAGCTAACACTGTAGCTTTCTTT
TRBD2 TRBJ2-7 - TRBV20-1 13 CGATPSGSYEQYF TGCGGTGCTACACCTAGCGGGAGCTACGAGCAGTACTTC
- TRBJ1-6 - TRBV4-3 16 CASSQDGGFNNSPLHF TGCGCCAGCAGCCAAGATGGGGGGTTTAACAATTCACCCCTCCACTTT
- TRBJ2-5 many TRBV28 13 CASSLSGQETQYF TGTGCCAGCAGCTTATCAGGCCAAGAGACCCAGTACTTC
- TRBJ1-1 few TRBV29-1 14 CSVEGTGREAEAFF TGCAGCGTTGAAGGCACAGGGAGGGAGGCTGAAGCTTTCTTT
- TRBJ2-5 - TRBV20-1 14 CSARDVAALETQYF TGCAGTGCTAGAGATGTTGCAGCCCTAGAGACCCAGTACTTC
- TRBJ2-7 - TRBV6-2/TRBV6-3 13 CASSQQYYYEQYF TGTGCCAGCAGTCAACAGTACTACTACGAGCAGTACTTC
TRBD2 TRBJ2-1 few TRBV7-2 12 CASSFLAGRQFF TGTGCCAGCAGCTTCCTAGCGGGACGGCAGTTCTTC
- TRBJ2-2 few TRBV28 19 CASSFLILLGAPGTGELFF TGTGCCAGCAGTTTTCTCATCCTCCTCGGGGCCCCGGGCACCGGGGAGCTGTTTTTT
- TRBJ2-5 - TRBV6-1 14 CASSPTVWQETQYF TGTGCCAGCAGCCCTACGGTCTGGCAAGAGACCCAGTACTTC